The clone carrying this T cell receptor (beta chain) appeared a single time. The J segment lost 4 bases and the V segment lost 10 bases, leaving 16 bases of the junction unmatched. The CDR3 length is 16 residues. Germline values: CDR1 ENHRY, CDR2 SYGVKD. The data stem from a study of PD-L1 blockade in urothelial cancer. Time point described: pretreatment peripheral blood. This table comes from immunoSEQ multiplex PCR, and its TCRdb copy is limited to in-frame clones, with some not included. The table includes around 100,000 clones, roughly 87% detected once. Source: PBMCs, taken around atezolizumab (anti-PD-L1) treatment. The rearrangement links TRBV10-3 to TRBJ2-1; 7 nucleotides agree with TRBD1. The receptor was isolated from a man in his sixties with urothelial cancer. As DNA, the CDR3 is TGTGCCACAACGTACGGGGTCGGGACAGCTTACAATGAGCAGTTCTTC. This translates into CATTYGVGTAYNEQFF.